The rows below give T cell receptor beta chains drawn from one sample of a study of spatial heterogeneity in lung cancer. MiXCR, run by TCRdb on the 5' RACE reads, gives a single entry per CDR3 protein. The sample shows under 150,000 distinct CDR3 sequences, 12% of them seen only once. This material consisted of PBMCs, taken at follow-up. The origin of the receptors is a male donor with early-stage non-small cell lung cancer. Each CDR3 is given with its conserved first and last residue. D genes are given only for firm matches. Size is omitted from some rows. Given values are once, few, many or a class for expanded clones.

size	V	D	J	CDR3	DNA
.	TRBV6-5	TRBD2	TRBJ2-7	CASSHRLAGNYEQYF	TGTGCCAGCAGCCACAGACTAGCGGGCAACTACGAGCAGTACTTC
many	TRBV3-1	TRBD1	TRBJ2-6	CASSLGTGNSGANVLTF	TGTGCCAGCAGCCTTGGGACAGGAAACTCTGGGGCCAACGTCCTGACTTTC
few	TRBV10-3	.	TRBJ2-5	CAIRVGGQEETQYF	TGTGCCATCAGGGTGGGGGGACAAGAAGAGACCCAGTACTTC
many	TRBV29-1	.	TRBJ1-2	CSASDGGYGYTF	TGCAGCGCTTCAGACGGGGGTTATGGCTACACCTTC
many	TRBV24-1	TRBD1	TRBJ2-5	CATSDYRGLKETQYF	TGTGCCACCAGTGATTACAGGGGCCTTAAAGAGACCCAGTACTTC
.	TRBV11-1	.	TRBJ2-3	CASSFSQVADTQYF	TGTGCCAGCAGCTTCTCCCAGGTGGCAGATACGCAGTATTTT
many	TRBV6-5	.	TRBJ1-4	CASRAGQKVEKLFF	TGTGCCAGCAGGGCCGGGCAGAAAGTGGAAAAACTGTTTTTT
few	TRBV7-2	TRBD2	TRBJ2-1	CASSLKLAGVYEQFF	TGTGCCAGCAGCTTAAAGCTAGCGGGGGTTTATGAGCAGTTCTTC
.	TRBV12-3/TRBV12-4	TRBD2	TRBJ2-3	CASRWTSGPTDTQYF	TGTGCCAGCAGATGGACTAGCGGCCCCACAGATACGCAGTATTTT
.	TRBV20-1	.	TRBJ2-2	CSARGATATGELFF	TGCAGTGCTAGAGGGGCGACAGCCACCGGGGAGCTGTTTTTT
.	TRBV19	.	TRBJ2-1	CASSIAVALHEQFF	TGTGCCAGTAGTATCGCGGTGGCGTTACATGAGCAGTTCTTC
many	TRBV4-3	.	TRBJ2-1	CASSQDRLTVAYNEQFF	TGCGCCAGCAGCCAAGATCGGCTGACTGTTGCCTACAATGAGCAGTTCTTC
many	TRBV4-3	.	TRBJ1-4	CASSQDRAGEKLFF	TGCGCCAGCAGCCAAGATAGGGCCGGGGAAAAACTGTTTTTT
few	TRBV28	TRBD1	TRBJ1-5	CASSQQGLGNQPQHF	TGTGCCAGCAGCCAACAGGGGTTAGGCAATCAGCCCCAGCATTTT
.	TRBV4-3	.	TRBJ1-2	CASSQDSPGPNYGYTF	TGCGCCAGCAGCCAAGATAGTCCAGGACCTAACTATGGCTACACCTTC
few	TRBV11-1	.	TRBJ1-1	CASSLATQGTEAFF	TGTGCCAGCAGCTTAGCGACCCAGGGCACTGAAGCTTTCTTT
.	TRBV4-2	TRBD1	TRBJ1-2	CASSQRTGGPYGYTF	TGTGCCAGCAGCCAGAGGACAGGGGGCCCGTATGGCTACACCTTC
few	TRBV18	.	TRBJ1-6	CASSPGRDNSPLHF	TGTGCCAGCTCACCAGGGAGAGATAATTCACCCCTCCACTTT
many	TRBV7-9	.	TRBJ2-2	CASSLPRQNTGELFF	TGTGCCAGCAGCTTACCCAGACAAAACACCGGGGAGCTGTTTTTT
few	TRBV20-1	TRBD1	TRBJ1-1	CSAPDRAGGTEAFF	TGCAGTGCCCCGGACAGGGCAGGCGGCACTGAAGCTTTCTTT
many	TRBV4-1	TRBD1	TRBJ2-2	CASSLDRANTGELFF	TGCGCCAGCAGCCTGGACAGGGCGAACACCGGGGAGCTGTTTTTT
few	TRBV4-1	TRBD2	TRBJ2-3	CASSQEATSFSTDTQYF	TGCGCCAGCAGCCAAGAGGCGACTAGCTTCTCCACAGATACGCAGTATTTT
.	TRBV1	.	TRBJ2-5	CTSSPRIEGDKETQYF	TGCACCAGCAGCCCCAGGATTGAAGGGGATAAAGAGACCCAGTACTTC
few	TRBV12-3/TRBV12-4	.	TRBJ1-1	CASSPRVTEAFF	TGTGCCAGCAGTCCCAGGGTAACTGAAGCTTTCTTT
many	TRBV24-1	.	TRBJ2-5	CATSDRRSQETQYF	TGTGCCACCAGTGATCGAAGGTCCCAAGAGACCCAGTACTTC
many	TRBV5-4	TRBD1	TRBJ2-7	CASSFTPDRVAYEQYF	TGTGCCAGCAGCTTCACCCCGGACAGGGTCGCCTACGAGCAGTACTTC
few	TRBV19	TRBD2	TRBJ2-2	CASRASGGNTGELFF	TGTGCCAGTAGGGCTAGCGGGGGTAACACCGGGGAGCTGTTTTTT
many	TRBV7-5	.	TRBJ1-5	CISVPDGTGEIPQHF	.
many	TRBV6-6	TRBD1	TRBJ2-5	CASMEGGLETQYF	TGTGCCAGCATGGAAGGGGGCCTGGAGACCCAGTACTTC
few	TRBV5-1	TRBD1	TRBJ1-1	CASSLDRGVPFF	TGCGCCAGCAGCTTGGACAGGGGAGTACCTTTCTTT
.	TRBV5-1	.	TRBJ2-7	CASSSRGYYEQYF	TGCGCCAGCAGTTCCCGGGGATACTACGAGCAGTACTTC
many	TRBV5-4	.	TRBJ2-1	CASSLQLNEQFF	TGTGCCAGCAGCTTGCAACTCAATGAGCAGTTCTTC
many	TRBV28	TRBD2	TRBJ2-5	CASSWAIGTTRDQETQYF	TGTGCCAGCAGTTGGGCGATCGGGACTACGAGAGACCAAGAGACCCAGTACTTC